These 18 T cell receptor beta chains originate from one sample sequenced in a study of blood T cell repertoires in COVID-19. The method was immunoSEQ multiplex PCR; TCRdb's version includes in-frame clones alone and lacks a portion of them. The profile shows fewer than 400,000 clones, over 70% of them singletons. Sequencing was performed on PBMCs or T cells enriched from blood (not recorded which). These receptors were taken from a man under 40 who had recovered from COVID-19.

This clone occurred a few times. The chain links TRBV2 to TRBJ2-3; a possible D gene is TRBD1 (6 bases). The CDR3 has 14 residues. Germline CDR1 SNHLY, CDR2 FYNNEI. Trimming stripped 4 bases from V and 2 bases from J, with 10 bases between. The DNA of the CDR3 is TGTGCCAGCAGTGCAACAGGGCTCACAGATACGCAGTATTTT. Protein product: CASSATGLTDTQYF. The variable domain in full, with the rest retrieved from reference TRBV2 and TRBJ2-3, is EPEVTQTPSHQVTQMGQEVILRCVPISNHLYFYWYRQILGQKVEFLVSFYNNEISEKSEIFDDQFSVERPDGSNFTLKIRSTKLEDSAMYFCASSATGLTDTQYFGPGTRLTVL.

The chain carries TRBV10-1 and TRBJ1-1; D perhaps matches TRBD1 (5 bases). This CDR3 spans 15 amino acids. From germline, CDR1 is WNHNN and CDR2 SYGVQD (reference sequence). V was pared by 0 bases and J by 3 bases, with 11 bases between. This CDR3 reads CASSESGGFDTEAFF. The CDR3 DNA sequence: TGCGCCAGCAGTGAGTCGGGGGGATTCGACACTGAAGCTTTCTTT.

The rearrangement uses TRBV18 and TRBJ2-5, with D possibly matching TRBD1 (5 bases). Germline loops: CDR1 KGHSH, CDR2 LQKENI. V lost 2 bases and J lost 0, with 7 bases in between. The CDR3 runs to 14 residues. CDR3 DNA sequence: TGTGCCAGCTCACCATTCAGGGACCAAGAGACCCAGTACTTC. Protein product: CASSPFRDQETQYF.

V usage is TRBV5-1 and J usage is TRBJ1-1; no reliable D call. CDR1 and CDR2 from the germline V gene are SGHRS and YFSETQ. This CDR3 contains 14 residues. V lost 2 bases and J lost 0, with 8 bases in between. CDR3 loop: CASSFQAMNTEAFF. The CDR3 DNA follows: TGCGCCAGCAGCTTCCAGGCCATGAACACTGAAGCTTTCTTT.

The chain couples TRBV11-2 to TRBJ2-1, with D possibly matching TRBD2 (5 bases). This CDR3 is built from 15 residues. Germline CDR1 reads SGHAT; CDR2 reads FQNNGV. With 4 bases removed from V and 5 bases from J, the gap between germline ends came to 15 bases. CDR3 in amino acids: CASSYYDYVDNEQFF. The CDR3 region has the DNA TGTGCCAGCAGCTACTATGACTACGTAGACAATGAGCAGTTCTTC. Using reference TRBV11-2 and TRBJ2-1 for the parts outside the CDR3, the full variable domain is EAGVAQSPRYKIIEKRQSVAFWCNPISGHATLYWYQQILGQGPKLLIQFQNNGVVDDSQLPKDRFSAERLKGVDSTLKIQPAKLEDSAVYLCASSYYDYVDNEQFFGPGTRLTVL.

The genes are TRBV5-6 and TRBJ2-1, with D uncertain. CDR3 length: 12 amino acids. Per the germline V gene, CDR1 is SGHDT and CDR2 is YYEEEE. Trimming left V 2 bases short and J 7 bases short, with 7 bases between. DNA of the CDR3: TGTGCCAGCAGCTTCCCCCTGAATGAGCAGTTCTTC. It encodes CASSFPLNEQFF.

The chain uses TRBV15 and TRBJ1-1; possibly TRBD1 for D (5 bases). The CDR3 has 15 amino acids. The germline gives CDR1 LNHNV, CDR2 YYDKDF (reference sequence). V was pared by 5 bases and J by 0 bases, with 13 bases between. In DNA form, the CDR3 reads TGTGCCACCAGCCTCCCGGGACTAATGAACACTGAAGCTTTCTTT. Protein sequence: CATSLPGLMNTEAFF.

The chain carries TRBV5-1 and TRBJ1-4, with 8 bases that match TRBD1. The ends lost 9 bases at V and 4 bases at J; junction bases unmatched: 8. This CDR3 has 14 residues. Germline V gives CDR1 SGHRS, CDR2 YFSETQ. CDR3: CATSIGQGNEKLFF. As DNA, the CDR3 is TGCGCCACCTCCATAGGACAGGGTAATGAAAAACTGTTTTTT.

This sequence joins TRBV19 and TRBJ2-1; D gene unclear. CDR1 and CDR2 (germline): LNHDA, SQIVND (reference sequence). V lost 2 bases and J lost 4, with 18 bases in between. CDR3 length: 17 amino acids. The DNA for the CDR3 is TGTGCCAGTAGTATATCTCCGGCAGAGGAAAGTTACAATGAGCAGTTCTTC. It translates to CASSISPAEESYNEQFF. Complete variable domain (other parts from reference TRBV19 and TRBJ2-1): DGGITQSPKYLFRKEGQNVTLSCEQNLNHDAMYWYRQDPGQGLRLIYYSQIVNDFQKGDIAEGYSVSREKKESFPLTVTSAQKNPTAFYLCASSISPAEESYNEQFFGPGTRLTVL.

The chain carries TRBV7-9 and TRBJ1-2; 10 nucleotides align to TRBD1. Per the germline V gene, CDR1 is SEHNR and CDR2 is FQNEAQ (reference sequence). J was trimmed by 6 bases and V by 4 bases; bases with no gene match: 17. The CDR3 sequence is 18 residues long. The chain's CDR3 is CASSSYLAETGGGDGYTF. DNA for the CDR3: TGTGCCAGCAGCTCCTATTTGGCAGAGACAGGGGGCGGTGATGGCTACACCTTC.

The chain is built from TRBV11-2 and TRBJ2-7, with D unresolved. Germline CDR1 SGHAT, CDR2 FQNNGV. This CDR3 comprises 15 residues. The germline V and J ends were trimmed by 3 bases and 2 bases, with 14 bases remaining between them. CDR3 nucleotides: TGTGCCAGCAGCTTGGGCAGAACCTCAGCCTACGAGCAGTACTTC. Amino acid sequence: CASSLGRTSAYEQYF.

This chain uses TRBV5-6 with TRBJ1-2; a weak D match, TRBD1 (6 bases). Per the germline V gene, CDR1 is SGHDT and CDR2 is YYEEEE. V lost 4 bases and J 7 bases, leaving 20 bases between the germline ends. CDR3 size: 15 residues. In nucleotides, the CDR3 is TGTGCCAGCAGCCGGGGGGCAGGGATGATGTCTGGCTACACCTTC. This translates into CASSRGAGMMSGYTF. The whole variable domain, filled in from reference TRBV5-6 and TRBJ1-2, reads DAGVTQSPTHLIKTRGQQVTLRCSPKSGHDTVSWYQQALGQGPQFIFQYYEEEERQRGNFPDRFSGHQFPNYSSELNVNALLLGDSALYLCASSRGAGMMSGYTFGSGTRLTVV.

The CDR3 spells CASSQEIPANTGELFF. The CDR3 coding sequence is TGTGCCAGCAGCCAAGAAATCCCAGCGAACACCGGGGAGCTGTTTTTT. This chain connects TRBV3-1 (or the pseudogene TRBV3-2) to TRBJ2-2, with unresolved D. Trimming pared 0 bases from V and 0 bases from J, leaving 8 bases between. CDR3 length: 16 amino acids. CDR1 and CDR2 from the germline V gene are LGHDT and YNNKEL (reference sequence).

This chain links TRBV6-4 with TRBJ2-1; D unresolved. Trimming pared 2 bases from V and 6 bases from J, leaving 14 bases between. CDR1 and CDR2 (germline): MRHNA, SNTAGT. CDR3 length equals 15 residues. The CDR3 sequence: CASSDAGSSPNEQFF. For the CDR3, the DNA is TGTGCCAGCAGTGACGCCGGGTCCTCGCCCAATGAGCAGTTCTTC.

The J gene is TRBJ1-5, the V gene TRBV27; 8 nucleotides match TRBD1. CDR3 length: 19 amino acids. Germline V gene sequence: CDR1 MNHEY, CDR2 SMNVEV (reference sequence). J lost 0 bases, V lost 6 bases, and 16 bases had no gene match. In DNA form, the CDR3 reads TGTGCCAGCAGACACCAGAACCGTGGACAGGGATATAGCAATCAGCCCCAGCATTTT. It codes for CASRHQNRGQGYSNQPQHF.

This clone came up a few times. This chain joins TRBV18 and TRBJ1-5; TRBD1 matches 9 bases. The germline CDR1 and CDR2 sequences are KGHSH and LQKENI. This CDR3 contains 15 residues. J gave up 3 bases and V 4 bases, and 4 bases lay outside the gene matches. The CDR3 DNA reads as TGTGCCAGCTCACTGGGACAGGGATTCAATCAGCCCCAGCATTTT. Its translation is CASSLGQGFNQPQHF.

This chain joins TRBV7-8 and TRBJ1-2; 9 bases fit TRBD1. J gave up 11 bases and V 2 bases, and 9 bases lay outside the gene matches. The germline V gene has CDR1 SGHVS and CDR2 FQNEAQ. The CDR3 loop spans 14 amino acids. The CDR3 sequence is CASSLRDRDGRYTF. CDR3 DNA: TGTGCCAGCAGCTTAAGGGACAGGGATGGAAGATACACCTTC.

The chain joins TRBV11-3 to TRBJ2-3; D is undetermined. The CDR3 covers 15 residues. Trimming took 1 base from V and 1 from J, leaving 9 bases between them. The V gene's germline CDR1 is SGHNT and CDR2 YENEEA. The CDR3 reads CASSLGLEGTDTQYF. The CDR3 DNA follows: TGTGCCAGCAGCTTAGGGCTAGAGGGCACAGATACGCAGTATTTT. The variable domain in full, with the rest retrieved from reference TRBV11-3 and TRBJ2-3, is EAGVVQSPRYKIIEKKQPVAFWCNPISGHNTLYWYLQNLGQGPELLIRYENEEAVDDSQLPKDRFSAERLKGVDSTLKIQPAELGDSAVYLCASSLGLEGTDTQYFGPGTRLTVL.